These T cell receptor beta chains were read from a single sample in a study of blood T cell repertoires in COVID-19. Assay used: immunoSEQ multiplex PCR; TCRdb lists only in-frame clones, some missing. The table lists around 150,000 clones, over 60% of them singletons. Sequencing was carried out using peripheral blood. The receptor set was obtained from a man between 45 and 60 years old with acute or convalescent COVID-19. Each CDR3 is given without its conserved first and last residue. Each record gives: D gene, J gene, V gene, CDR3 protein. A D gene is named only where the DNA matches it firmly.

.	TRBJ2-2	TRBV27	ASSYRARAGELF
.	TRBJ2-1	TRBV18	ASSPPVFGVYNEQF
.	TRBJ1-4	TRBV28	ASFEQGRREKLF
.	TRBJ1-1	TRBV11-2	ASSLKTERTEAF
TRBD2	TRBJ2-3	TRBV25-1	ASRAVTSGGLSTDTQY
.	TRBJ1-5	TRBV27	ASSLQGNQPQH
.	TRBJ1-5	TRBV29-1	SVVGGGGQPQH
.	TRBJ1-2	TRBV21-1	ASSKEGLRRGCYGYT
.	TRBJ1-6	TRBV19	ASSISGGGDSPLH
.	TRBJ1-5	TRBV5-1	ASSPYSNQPQH
TRBD2	TRBJ2-3	TRBV30	ARGRGGGLDTQY
TRBD2	TRBJ2-1	TRBV9	ASSSTSGGDEQF
.	TRBJ2-2	TRBV20-1	SASWGAGELF
TRBD1	TRBJ1-6	TRBV6-1	ASSEQDRGEKNSPLH
.	TRBJ2-5	TRBV6-5	ASSYGLAETQY
.	TRBJ1-1	TRBV7-2	ASSSTPGIEAF
TRBD2	TRBJ2-7	TRBV14	ASSHLEVGLAGEQY
.	TRBJ2-2	TRBV9	ASSVFRRGDGELF
.	TRBJ2-1	TRBV7-3	ASSSAGVPYNEQF
.	TRBJ1-1	TRBV4-1	ASSQSTGFSTEAF
TRBD1	TRBJ1-1	TRBV13	ASSSRDRDYTEAF
TRBD1	TRBJ1-5	TRBV30	AWSVGAAGGSQPQH
.	TRBJ2-1	TRBV24-1	ATSLNNEQF